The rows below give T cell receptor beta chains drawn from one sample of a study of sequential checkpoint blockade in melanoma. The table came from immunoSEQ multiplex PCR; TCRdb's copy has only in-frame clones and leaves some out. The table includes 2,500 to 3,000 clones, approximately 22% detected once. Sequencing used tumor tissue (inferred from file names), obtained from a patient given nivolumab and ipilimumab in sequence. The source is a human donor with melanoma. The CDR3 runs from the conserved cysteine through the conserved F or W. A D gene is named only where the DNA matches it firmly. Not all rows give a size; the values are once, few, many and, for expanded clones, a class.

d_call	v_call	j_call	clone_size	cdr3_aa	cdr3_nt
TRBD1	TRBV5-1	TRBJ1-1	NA	CASSHARGPLDSNTEAFF	TGCGCCAGCAGCCACGCAAGGGGGCCCCTGGATTCCAACACTGAAGCTTTCTTT
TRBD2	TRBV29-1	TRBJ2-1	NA	CSVRLAGGLNEQFF	TGCAGCGTCCGACTAGCGGGGGGCCTCAATGAGCAGTTCTTC
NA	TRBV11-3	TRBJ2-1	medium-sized	CASSPSTWGNEQFF	TGTGCCAGCAGCCCTTCGACCTGGGGCAATGAGCAGTTCTTC
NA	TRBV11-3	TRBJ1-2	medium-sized	CASSPHGPNYGYTF	TGTGCCAGCAGCCCCCACGGTCCTAACTATGGCTACACCTTC
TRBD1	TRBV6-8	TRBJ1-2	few	CASRPGQLDYGYTF	TGTGCCAGCAGACCGGGACAGTTGGACTATGGCTACACCTTC
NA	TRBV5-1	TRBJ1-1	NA	CASSLGEWGDTEAFF	TGCGCCAGCAGCCTGGGAGAATGGGGGGACACTGAAGCTTTCTTT
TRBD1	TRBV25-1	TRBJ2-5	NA	CASRTGRETQYF	TGTGCCAGCAGGACAGGGAGAGAGACCCAGTACTTC
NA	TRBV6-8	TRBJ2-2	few	CASPTGWRMDTGELFF	TGTGCTTCCCCTACAGGGTGGAGAATGGACACCGGGGAGCTGTTTTTT
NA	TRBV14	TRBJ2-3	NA	CASRLRDTTDTQYF	TGTGCCAGCAGACTCCGGGACACCACAGATACGCAGTATTTT
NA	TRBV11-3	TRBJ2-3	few	CASSLGLQSSTDTQYF	TGTGCCAGCAGCTTGGGACTCCAATCTAGCACAGATACGCAGTATTTT
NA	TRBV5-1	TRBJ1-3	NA	CASSLDTSRNTIYF	TGCGCCAGCAGCCTGGACACGTCAAGAAACACCATATATTTT
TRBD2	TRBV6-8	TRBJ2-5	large	CASSFATSGGVGETQYF	TGTGCCAGCAGTTTCGCCACTAGCGGGGGGGTAGGAGAGACCCAGTACTTC
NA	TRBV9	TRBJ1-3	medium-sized	CASRLRGYGGNTIYF	TGTGCCAGCAGACTTAGGGGGTACGGTGGAAACACCATATATTTT
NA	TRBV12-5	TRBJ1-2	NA	CASKTGVQANYGYTF	TGTGCCAGCAAAACGGGTGTACAGGCCAACTATGGCTACACCTTC
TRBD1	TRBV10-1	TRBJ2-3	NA	CASSEGLGTADTQYF	TGCGCCAGCAGTGAGGGGTTGGGGACAGCAGATACGCAGTATTTT
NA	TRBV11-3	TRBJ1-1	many	CASSLGFGPMNTEAFF	TGTGCCAGCAGCTTAGGGTTCGGCCCGATGAACACTGAAGCTTTCTTT
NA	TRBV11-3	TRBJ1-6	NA	CASSRPLGLTPSPLHF	TGTGCCAGCAGCCGTCCGCTGGGGCTAACCCCCTCACCCCTCCACTTT
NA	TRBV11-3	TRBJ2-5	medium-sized	CASSPGRGGGARETQYF	TGTGCCAGCAGCCCCGGACGGGGCGGTGGAGCGCGAGAGACCCAGTACTTC
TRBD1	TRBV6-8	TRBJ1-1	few	CASSATGVGTEAFF	TGTGCCAGCAGTGCGACAGGGGTGGGCACTGAAGCTTTCTTT
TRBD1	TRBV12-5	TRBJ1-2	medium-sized	CASNPGGAYGYTF	TGTGCCAGCAATCCAGGGGGCGCCTATGGCTACACCTTC
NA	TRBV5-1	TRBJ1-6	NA	CASSSAPGRVKPLHF	TGCGCCAGCAGCTCCGCTCCGGGACGGGTTAAACCCCTCCACTTT
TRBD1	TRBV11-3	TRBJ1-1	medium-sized	CASSFSGQGNTEAFF	TGTGCCAGCAGCTTCAGTGGACAGGGAAACACTGAAGCTTTCTTT
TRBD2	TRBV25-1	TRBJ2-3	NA	CASSEYWRGTDTQYF	TGTGCCAGCAGTGAATACTGGCGGGGGACAGATACGCAGTATTTT
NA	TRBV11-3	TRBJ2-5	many	CASSPWRGEISQETQYF	TGTGCCAGCAGCCCGTGGAGGGGGGAAATCTCTCAAGAGACCCAGTACTTC
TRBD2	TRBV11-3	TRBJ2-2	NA	CASRRTSGGAGELFF	TGTGCCAGCAGACGGACTAGCGGGGGCGCCGGGGAGCTGTTTTTT
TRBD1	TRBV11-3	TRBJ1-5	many	CASSQAWTGTGNQPQHF	TGTGCCAGCAGCCAAGCCTGGACAGGGACGGGCAATCAGCCCCAGCATTTT
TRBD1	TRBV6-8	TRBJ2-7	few	CASETGTGNSYEQYF	TGTGCCAGCGAAACCGGGACAGGCAACTCCTACGAGCAGTACTTC
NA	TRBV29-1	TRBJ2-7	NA	CSVLLLSYEQYF	TGCAGCGTCCTCCTACTTTCCTACGAGCAGTACTTC
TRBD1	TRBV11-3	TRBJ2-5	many	CASSSGQGAQETQYF	TGTGCCAGCAGCTCGGGACAGGGGGCCCAAGAGACCCAGTACTTC
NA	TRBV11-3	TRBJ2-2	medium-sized	CASSRQGRSNTGELFF	TGTGCCAGCAGCCGCCAAGGCAGATCGAACACCGGGGAGCTGTTTTTT
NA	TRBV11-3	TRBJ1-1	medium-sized	CASSLVATGNTEAFF	TGTGCCAGCAGTTTAGTAGCGACGGGGAACACTGAAGCTTTCTTT
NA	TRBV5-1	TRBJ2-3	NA	CASSQGRSTDTQYF	TGCGCCAGCAGCCAAGGTCGGAGCACAGATACGCAGTATTTT
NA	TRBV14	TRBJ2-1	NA	CASSPLKGSYNEQFF	TGTGCCAGCAGCCCCCTGAAGGGGTCCTACAATGAGCAGTTCTTC
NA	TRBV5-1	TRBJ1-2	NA	CASSLGQLNYGYTF	TGCGCCAGCAGCTTGGGACAGCTTAACTATGGCTACACCTTC
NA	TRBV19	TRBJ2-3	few	CASSINSGPGDTQYF	TGTGCCAGTAGTATAAATAGCGGACCAGGAGATACGCAGTATTTT
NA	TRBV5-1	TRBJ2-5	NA	CASSLGVVQETQYF	TGCGCCAGCAGCTTGGGCGTAGTCCAAGAGACCCAGTACTTC
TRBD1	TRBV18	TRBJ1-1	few	CASSRVDRGEAFF	TGTGCCAGCTCACGTGTTGACAGGGGTGAAGCTTTCTTT
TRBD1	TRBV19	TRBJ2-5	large	CASSILFGQGEETQYF	TGTGCCAGTAGTATCCTTTTCGGACAGGGGGAAGAGACCCAGTACTTC
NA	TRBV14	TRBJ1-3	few	CASSGAGNTIYF	TGTGCCAGCAGCGGGGCCGGAAACACCATATATTTT
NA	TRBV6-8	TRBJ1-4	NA	CASSRDGSTNEKLFF	TGTGCCAGCAGTCGGGACGGCTCAACTAATGAAAAACTGTTTTTT
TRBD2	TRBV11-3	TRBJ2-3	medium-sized	CASSLELAGGRDTQYF	TGTGCCAGCAGCTTGGAGCTAGCGGGAGGGAGAGATACGCAGTATTTT
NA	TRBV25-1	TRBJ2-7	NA	CASSDTGTLNYEQYF	TGTGCCAGCAGTGACACCGGGACACTAAACTACGAGCAGTACTTC
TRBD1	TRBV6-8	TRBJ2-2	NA	CASSEWTGGTGELFF	TGTGCCAGCAGTGAGTGGACAGGGGGGACCGGGGAGCTGTTTTTT
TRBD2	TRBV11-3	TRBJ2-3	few	CASSSRLAGEWADTQYF	TGTGCCAGCAGCTCCCGACTAGCGGGGGAATGGGCAGATACGCAGTATTTT
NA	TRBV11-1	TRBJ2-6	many	CASRGPGPRSSGANVLTF	TGTGCCAGCAGGGGGCCGGGACCCAGAAGCTCTGGGGCCAACGTCCTGACTTTC
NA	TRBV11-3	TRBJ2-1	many	CASSGRDWSYNEQFF	TGTGCCAGCAGCGGCCGGGACTGGTCCTACAATGAGCAGTTCTTC
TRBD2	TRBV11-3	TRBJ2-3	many	CASSPGTSGSTDTQYF	TGTGCCAGCAGCCCCGGGACTAGCGGGAGTACAGATACGCAGTATTTT
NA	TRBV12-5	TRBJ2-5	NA	CASGLTEYQETQYF	TGTGCTAGTGGTTTGACGGAGTACCAAGAGACCCAGTACTTC
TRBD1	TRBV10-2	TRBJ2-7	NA	CASSLFRDSPWYEQYF	TGCGCCAGCAGTTTATTCCGGGACAGCCCTTGGTACGAGCAGTACTTC
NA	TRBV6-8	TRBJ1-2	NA	CASSSPTGTRGYTF	TGTGCCAGCAGTTCCCCCACCGGGACAAGGGGCTACACCTTC
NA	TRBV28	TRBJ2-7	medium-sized	CASSQRTGSYEQYF	TGTGCCAGCAGTCAACGGACGGGCTCCTACGAGCAGTACTTC
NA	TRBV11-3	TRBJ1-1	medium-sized	CASSKHLSLNTEAFF	TGTGCCAGCAGCAAACATCTTTCCCTGAACACTGAAGCTTTCTTT
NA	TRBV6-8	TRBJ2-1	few	CASSYVGGPHNEQFF	TGTGCCAGCAGTTACGTCGGGGGGCCCCACAATGAGCAGTTCTTC
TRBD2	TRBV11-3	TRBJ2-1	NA	CASSPPGLAAEQFF	TGTGCCAGCAGCCCTCCCGGGCTAGCGGCTGAGCAGTTCTTC
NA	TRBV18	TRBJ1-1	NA	CASSPGVGVTEAFF	TGTGCCAGCTCACCGGGAGTGGGTGTGACTGAAGCTTTCTTT
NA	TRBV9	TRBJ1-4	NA	CASSEYEGYNEKLFF	TGTGCCAGCAGTGAATATGAAGGGTATAATGAAAAACTGTTTTTT
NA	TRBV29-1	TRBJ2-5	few	CSVEEWEIAATETQYF	TGCAGCGTTGAAGAATGGGAGATTGCAGCGACCGAGACCCAGTACTTC
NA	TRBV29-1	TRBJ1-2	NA	CSVEKGSGRSGYTF	TGCAGCGTTGAAAAGGGTAGCGGGCGATCGGGCTACACCTTC
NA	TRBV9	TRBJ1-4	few	CASSVAGGLNEKLFF	TGTGCCAGCAGCGTAGCCGGGGGGCTAAATGAAAAACTGTTTTTT